These 2 T cell receptor beta chains were all obtained from the same sample, sequenced in a study of tumor-infiltrating lymphocytes in primary liver carcinoma. Total RNA (around 0.45 ug) served as template for TCR beta cDNA synthesis primed by a constant-region primer. Slightly modified ARM-PCR served as the procedure for the TCR beta libraries. These libraries came from three rounds of nested multiplex PCR. The study ran its first two PCR rounds for 9 to 10 cycles each, using TRBV1-TRBV30 forward primers and a C-beta reverse primer. TCRdb independently ran MiXCR on the multiplex PCR reads; one entry per CDR3 protein. Of some 120,000 distinct CDR3 sequences listed, 50% to 70% were seen once; the top ten hold 9.3%. The study co-extracted DNA and RNA from 20-30 mg of unsorted bulk tissue. Sample: liver tumor tissue from sampling region 1. Subset indicated: tumor region T1, superior pole. The receptors were sampled from a woman aged 60-75 years with primary liver carcinoma and hepatitis B virus infection.

Ten or more counts support this clonotype. V usage is TRBV6-2 or TRBV6-3 and J usage is TRBJ2-1; D remains ambiguous. The CDR3 sequence is 12 residues long. V shed 7 bases and J shed 4 bases, with 8 bases lying between them. Germline-derived CDR1 and CDR2 are MNHEY and SVGEGT. The CDR3 protein is CASKDGYNEQFF. DNA of the CDR3: TGTGCCAGCAAGGACGGTTACAATGAGCAGTTCTTC.

A few counts support this clonotype. One junction end does not reproduce the germline sequence, and a read error may be involved. The chain combines TRBV6-5 with TRBJ1-1; perhaps TRBD1 as D (5 bases). The CDR3 covers 14 residues. Germline-derived CDR1 and CDR2 are MNHEY and SVGAGI. Written as DNA, the CDR3 is TGTGCCAGCAGTTGGTTCGGGGGGAACACTGGAGCTTTCTTT. Protein sequence: CASSWFGGNTGAFF.